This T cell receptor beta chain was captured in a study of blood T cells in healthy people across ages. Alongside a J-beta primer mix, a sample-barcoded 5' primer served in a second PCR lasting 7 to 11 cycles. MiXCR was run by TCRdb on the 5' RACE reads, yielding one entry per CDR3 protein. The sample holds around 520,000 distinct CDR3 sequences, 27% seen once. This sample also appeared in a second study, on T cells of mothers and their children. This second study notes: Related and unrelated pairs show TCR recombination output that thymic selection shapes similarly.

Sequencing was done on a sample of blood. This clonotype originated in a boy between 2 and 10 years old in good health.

CDR3 sequence reads: CASSLGDTTDTQYF. The CDR3 nucleotides read TGCGCCAGCAGCTTGGGGGACACCACAGATACGCAGTATTTT. This chain links TRBV5-1 with TRBJ2-3; D might be TRBD1 (6 bases). Germline V gives CDR1 SGHRS, CDR2 YFSETQ. V lost 0 bases to trimming and J lost 2 bases, with 7 bases between them. The CDR3 covers 14 residues.